Detailed here is one T cell receptor beta chain. In this sample, this clonotype turned up many times. This clone's antigen is unknown. Within one base of it there is no much larger clone, and no base qualities were kept. The CDR3 runs 16 amino acids, cysteine and phenylalanine included. The read is trimmed to its CDR3 DNA, 48 bases read in frame from base 1. The junction shows trimming of 5 bases on V and 7 bases on J, plus 21 bases between the germline ends. CDR1 and CDR2 (MDHEN, SYDVKM) derive from the germline V gene. These data are taken from a study of T cells in Graves' hyperthyroidism and ophthalmopathy (dated by TCRdb to about 2019). Broadly, across the study: Peripheral blood was collected at initial diagnosis, before any treatment. A discovery cohort of approximately 100 patients, roughly 40 with Graves' ophthalmopathy and more than 55 with stable Graves' hyperthyroidism, was used to find distinguishing TCR V-J signatures. Prospective prediction of ophthalmopathy was tested in an independent validation cohort of approximately 19 hyperthyroidism patients and 15 to 17 patients who later progressed to ophthalmopathy. The 90 or so discovery patients were randomly split 7:3 into training and test sets. Thyroid tissue and blood T-cell repertoires from six or seven Graves' hyperthyroidism patients were also compared in the study. After sampling, hyperthyroidism patients received methimazole starting at 30 mg daily, and ophthalmopathy patients received high-dose intravenous methylprednisolone. TCR Vbeta CDR3 sequencing of 120 to 150 peripheral blood samples (about 45 ophthalmopathy, roughly 72 hyperthyroidism and some 17 progressor patients) is reported in the paper.

The TCR beta CDR3 regions were amplified from RNA transcripts. A first-round RT-PCR of the TCR CDR3 used the HTBI primer set with the Qiagen OneStep RT-PCR kit. A second multiplex PCR round built the libraries, followed by size selection and purification. Libraries were sequenced paired-end with 100 bp reads on an Illumina HiSeq2000. The published analysis was carried out like this. SOAPnuke was used to process the raw data, throwing out any read that contained adapters or uncalled bases, had a mean Phred below 15, or lacked an exact constant-primer or identifier match. COPE v1.2.5 was used to merge high-quality paired reads, and clonotypes were defined as unique nucleotide sequences. Clonotypes were aligned to IMGT TRBV, TRBD and TRBJ reference segments using MiTCR v1.1. The analysis was restricted to V-J combinations with a frequency above 0.0001, which together covered roughly 99% of the repertoires. The TCS score was defined as F50 (clonal expansion) divided by E x V (chaos), with BLOSUM62-based TCRdist calculated between CDR3 peptides within each V-J. Welch's t-statistics and random forest reduced 500 to 650 V-J features to roughly 13, which were used in a naive Bayes classifier (R e1071). Through fastp at Q25 and MiXCR, TCRdb rebuilt clones from the public reads, retaining in-frame beta chains. CDR3 protein duplicates are merged, each entry listing the most common genes and DNA. The V and J calls come from TCRdb's annotation, not from the publication. This sample is represented by around 250,000 distinct CDR3 sequences; roughly 14% of them were singletons. Of the sample, 13% is held by the ten largest clones.

Study-wide findings and limitations: Ophthalmopathy was separated from stable hyperthyroidism by a 13 V-J signature model, with about 88% sensitivity and about 84% specificity obtained in cross-validation and 80%/75% obtained in testing. Most expanded thyroid clonotypes (frequency above 0.001) were also found in blood, which suggests that blood repertoires may mirror thyroid immune responses. In validation, the model predicted progression to ophthalmopathy a median of roughly 6.5 months before onset, with roughly 68% sensitivity and nearly 75% specificity. Sample size was not statistically predetermined, and investigators were not blinded to group allocation.

Hyperthyroidism patients were newly diagnosed, with disease duration under 2 months, and aged 18 to 65 years. The study excluded patients with uncontrolled infections, other autoimmune diseases, pregnancy or lactation. Diagnoses were based on clinical symptoms, serum thyroxine and TRAb, thyroid ultrasound and orbital computed tomography. Blood from progressor patients was drawn when they were first diagnosed with hyperthyroidism, before any ophthalmopathy symptoms appeared. PBMCs were isolated from about 9.1 ml of fresh peripheral blood by Ficoll-Paque density gradient centrifugation. Progressor patients were first diagnosed with Graves' hyperthyroidism and then developed ophthalmopathy during follow-up. Total RNA was extracted using Trizol reagent, and RNA quality was assessed on an Agilent 2100 Bioanalyzer.

The rearrangement joined TRBV28 to TRBJ2-1; a tentative D call is TRBD2 (5 bases match). This receptor was taken from a woman aged 35 to 49 with Graves' hyperthyroidism that later progressed to Graves' ophthalmopathy. Sequenced: blood. The CDR3 in this case is CASSPTKMRLLNEQFF. The DNA sequence is TGTGCCAGCAGTCCGACGAAAATGAGACTACTTAATGAGCAGTTCTTC.